These T cell receptor beta chains were read from a single sample in a study of CD8+ T cells in alopecia areata. TCRdb's copy holds only in-frame clones and misses some; the assay was immunoSEQ multiplex PCR. This sample has 150,000 or so clones; 85% to 90% occur once, and the top ten carry about 15%. Here the sequenced sample was CD8+ T cells sorted from blood, taken at week 0. Receptor source: a human donor with alopecia areata. The CDR3 runs from the conserved cysteine through the conserved F or W. D genes are given only for firm matches. The size entry is marked missing in some rows and otherwise reads once, few, many or a size class.

TRBJ2-1 | many | TRBV11-2 | NA | CASSRWTFEQFF | TGTGCCAGCAGCCGATGGACATTTGAGCAGTTCTTC
TRBJ2-7 | once | TRBV9 | NA | CASSASPGSYEQYF | TGTGCCAGCAGCGCCTCGCCAGGGTCCTACGAGCAGTACTTC
TRBJ2-2 | NA | TRBV6-1 | NA | CATRGQGRTGELFF | TGTGCCACCCGGGGGCAGGGGAGAACCGGGGAGCTGTTTTTT
TRBJ1-1 | NA | TRBV6-1 | TRBD1 | CASIPGQGLVEAFF | TGTGCCAGCATTCCGGGACAGGGGCTCGTTGAAGCTTTCTTT
TRBJ1-2 | NA | TRBV9 | NA | CASSGNRGYTF | TGTGCCAGCAGCGGTAATCGGGGCTACACCTTC
TRBJ1-2 | NA | TRBV29-1 | TRBD1 | CSVIDRGRRLVDGYTF | TGCAGCGTCATTGACAGGGGGCGACGGTTGGTCGATGGCTACACCTTC
TRBJ2-1 | NA | TRBV5-1 | NA | CASSPDPSSYNEQFF | TGCGCCAGCAGCCCGGACCCTAGCTCCTACAATGAGCAGTTCTTC
TRBJ2-1 | once | TRBV7-9 | TRBD1 | CASSSGQGYEQFF | TGTGCCAGCAGCTCGGGACAGGGATATGAGCAGTTCTTC
TRBJ2-7 | NA | TRBV4-1 | TRBD2 | CASSQDWGGFEQYF | TGCGCCAGCAGCCAAGATTGGGGAGGGTTCGAGCAGTACTTC
TRBJ2-7 | NA | TRBV27 | NA | CASSPQTKTYEQYF | TGTGCCAGCAGTCCCCAGACTAAAACCTACGAGCAGTACTTC
TRBJ2-5 | NA | TRBV30 | TRBD1 | CACEDRGWWTQYF | TGTGCCTGCGAGGACAGGGGATGGTGGACCCAGTACTTC
TRBJ2-7 | NA | TRBV21-1 | NA | CASSKSDRAPYEQYF | TGTGCCAGCAGCAAAAGCGACAGGGCCCCCTACGAGCAGTACTTC
TRBJ2-7 | NA | TRBV5-4 | TRBD1 | CASSQDRDRVYEQYF | TGTGCCAGCAGCCAGGACCGGGACAGGGTCTACGAGCAGTACTTC
TRBJ2-7 | NA | TRBV6-1 | NA | CASSDPGDSYEQYF | TGTGCCAGCAGTGATCCGGGGGACTCCTACGAGCAGTACTTC
TRBJ2-7 | once | TRBV7-3 | NA | CASSPNGPLEQYF | TGTGCCAGCAGCCCTAACGGACCCTTGGAGCAGTACTTC
TRBJ2-7 | NA | TRBV7-9 | TRBD2 | CASSSKTRTSGIYEQYF | TGTGCCAGCAGCTCCAAGACCCGGACTAGCGGGATATACGAGCAGTACTTC
TRBJ2-3 | NA | TRBV7-9 | TRBD2 | CASSLGGLAGGYTDTQYF | TGTGCCAGCAGCTTAGGAGGACTAGCGGGGGGATACACAGATACGCAGTATTTT
TRBJ2-7 | NA | TRBV7-8 | TRBD1 | CASSLGVRQGTYEQYF | TGTGCCAGCAGCTTAGGTGTCCGACAGGGAACATACGAGCAGTACTTC
TRBJ1-6 | once | TRBV6-1 | NA | CASSDLSRGGSPLHF | TGTGCCAGCAGTGATTTATCCAGGGGTGGTTCACCCCTCCACTTT
TRBJ2-7 | NA | TRBV4-1 | NA | CASSQVRDSYEQYF | TGCGCCAGCAGCCAAGTGAGAGATTCCTACGAGCAGTACTTC
TRBJ2-7 | NA | TRBV27 | NA | CASSFVGHEQYF | TGTGCCAGCAGTTTTGTCGGCCACGAGCAGTACTTC
TRBJ2-7 | NA | TRBV6-5 | NA | CASSQEPYEQYF | TGTGCCAGCAGTCAGGAGCCCTACGAGCAGTACTTC
TRBJ2-7 | NA | TRBV7-9 | NA | CASSLAGLREQYF | TGTGCCAGCAGCTTAGCCGGATTGCGCGAGCAGTACTTC
TRBJ2-3 | NA | TRBV19 | TRBD2 | CASSSQRGLEDTQYF | TGTGCCAGCTCCTCCCAGCGGGGGCTGGAAGATACGCAGTATTTT
TRBJ2-2 | NA | TRBV19 | TRBD1 | CASSSPGQGVGELFF | TGTGCCAGTAGTTCCCCGGGACAGGGCGTCGGGGAGCTGTTTTTT
TRBJ2-7 | NA | TRBV7-6 | NA | CASSFPDRCSYEQYF | TGTGCCAGCAGCTTCCCCGACAGGTGCTCCTACGAGCAGTACTTC
TRBJ2-1 | NA | TRBV29-1 | NA | CSVEGISGDYEQFF | TGCAGCGTTGAAGGAATTAGCGGAGACTATGAGCAGTTCTTC
TRBJ2-7 | NA | TRBV7-8 | NA | CASSYAGVEQYF | TGTGCCAGCAGCTACGCTGGGGTCGAGCAGTACTTC
TRBJ2-5 | NA | TRBV29-1 | NA | CSGGREQETQYF | TGCAGCGGGGGTAGGGAACAAGAGACCCAGTACTTC
TRBJ2-1 | few | TRBV5-1 | TRBD2 | CASSIYGTMSYNEQFF | TGCGCCAGCAGCATATACGGGACTATGAGCTACAATGAGCAGTTCTTC
TRBJ2-7 | NA | TRBV11-2 | NA | CASSHRREQYF | TGTGCCAGCAGCCACCGTCGCGAGCAGTACTTC
TRBJ2-7 | NA | TRBV27 | NA | CASSSGSHTYEQYF | TGTGCCAGCAGTTCCGGGTCGCATACCTACGAGCAGTACTTC
TRBJ1-1 | NA | TRBV19 | NA | CASEGTSTEAFF | TGTGCCAGTGAAGGAACGAGCACTGAAGCTTTCTTT
TRBJ2-7 | medium-sized | TRBV30 | TRBD1 | CAWSDRDRPSYEQYF | TGTGCCTGGAGTGACCGGGACAGGCCCTCCTACGAGCAGTACTTC
TRBJ1-5 | NA | TRBV7-8 | NA | CASSPKWGSNQPQHF | TGTGCCAGCAGCCCTAAGTGGGGGAGCAATCAGCCCCAGCATTTT
TRBJ2-7 | NA | TRBV19 | TRBD2 | CASTPPGGSREQYF | TGTGCCAGTACCCCCCCGGGGGGTAGTCGCGAGCAGTACTTC
TRBJ2-7 | NA | TRBV5-4 | TRBD1 | CASRPGTGGHEQYF | TGTGCCAGCAGACCTGGGACAGGGGGCCACGAGCAGTACTTC
TRBJ2-4 | NA | TRBV7-9 | NA | CASSLVGNPNAYF | TGTGCCAGCAGCTTAGTAGGGAACCCGAACGCGTACTTC